The next 32 T cell receptor beta chains were all read from a single sample in a study of shared clonotypes between healthy human individuals. Some clones are missing from TCRdb's copy, which holds only in-frame ones; the method was immunoSEQ multiplex PCR. The sample includes 1.5 million to 2.5 million clones, about 95% seen only once; the top ten take approximately 1%. Only CD45RO-negative cells positively selected for CCR7 counted as naive CD8 cells, so terminally differentiated effector memory CD45RA+ cells were excluded. Sequencing used naive CD8+ T cells sorted from blood. The receptors stem from a man younger than 35 in good health.

The J gene is TRBJ2-1, the V gene TRBV7-9; possible D gene TRBD2, 7 bases. V lost 0 bases and J 3 bases, leaving 15 bases between the germline ends. The CDR3 has 17 amino acids. The germline V gene has CDR1 SEHNR and CDR2 FQNEAQ (reference sequence). The CDR3 region is CASSLAGGPAYYNEQFF. The CDR3 DNA is TGTGCCAGCAGCTTAGCGGGGGGGCCCGCATACTACAATGAGCAGTTCTTC.

This chain joins TRBV5-1 and TRBJ1-1, with 7 bases fitting TRBD1. There are 16 residues in the CDR3. Looked up from germline, CDR1 is SGHRS and CDR2 is YFSETQ. V dropped 5 bases and J dropped 0; count of bases not matched to a gene: 10. CDR3 residues: CASRPGTVTMNTEAFF. The CDR3 DNA is TGCGCCAGCAGACCCGGGACAGTAACTATGAACACTGAAGCTTTCTTT.

V and J are TRBV30 and TRBJ2-7; tentative D call: TRBD1 (5 bases). This CDR3 has 14 residues. Germline CDR1 GTSNPN, CDR2 SVGIG (reference sequence). The V end lost 0 bases, the J end lost 4 bases, and 13 bases lay between the germline ends. CDR3 in amino acids: CAWSVRQGLYEQYF. The DNA of the CDR3 is TGTGCCTGGAGTGTACGGCAGGGCTTGTACGAGCAGTACTTC.

V usage is TRBV2 and J usage is TRBJ1-1; TRBD1 matches 8 bases. V lost 7 bases to trimming and J lost 0 bases; unmatched junction nucleotides: 16. Germline V gives CDR1 SNHLY, CDR2 FYNNEI. CDR3 length: 18 amino acids. The CDR3: CASTSPGGSISMNTEAFF. In DNA, the CDR3 is TGTGCCAGCACCTCCCCAGGGGGCTCTATTTCTATGAACACTGAAGCTTTCTTT.

Regarding this clone: Additional DNA sequences in this sample encode the identical CDR3. The chain uses TRBV6-1 and TRBJ1-5; D not resolved. V was cut by 1 base and J by 4 bases, with 8 bases left in between. The CDR3 consists of 14 residues. Germline V gene sequence: CDR1 MNHNS, CDR2 SASEGT. CDR3 sequence reads: CASSEVGSNQPQHF. As DNA, the CDR3 is TGTGCCAGCAGTGAAGTGGGCAGTAATCAGCCCCAGCATTTT.

This clone was detected a few times. The genes are TRBV4-1 and TRBJ1-1, with a tentative D call TRBD1 (5 bases). CDR1 is MGHRA and CDR2 is YSYEKL in the germline V gene. The germline V and J ends were trimmed by 8 bases and 0 bases, with 13 bases remaining between them. The CDR3 has 14 amino acids. The CDR3 DNA sequence: TGCGCCAGCTCGGGGCAGGTCATGAACACTGAAGCTTTCTTT. It codes for CASSGQVMNTEAFF.

The CDR3 DNA is TGTGCAAGGGACAGGGCCTATGGCTACACCTTC. Translating it yields CARDRAYGYTF. This chain links TRBV12-2 with TRBJ1-2; the D segment call TRBD1 is taken from the table without a DNA check. TRBV12-2 is labeled a pseudogene. There are 11 residues in the CDR3.

With regard to this clone: Within the sample, other DNA sequences also encode this same CDR3. This chain links TRBV14 with TRBJ2-3, with D unresolved. Trimming shortened V by 1 base and J by 6 bases, and 8 bases separated the two germline ends. Germline values: CDR1 SGHDN, CDR2 FVKESK. The CDR3 sequence is 13 residues long. The CDR3: CASSQVIGDTQYF. The DNA for the CDR3 is TGTGCCAGCAGCCAAGTAATCGGTGATACGCAGTATTTT.

A remark on this clone: Other nucleotide sequences in the sample specify the same CDR3. The chain uses TRBV6-5 and TRBJ1-1; the D is unclear. The length of the CDR3 is 12 residues. The V end lost 0 bases, the J end lost 8 bases, and 7 bases lay between the germline ends. From germline, CDR1 is MNHEY and CDR2 SVGAGI. CDR3 nucleotides: TGTGCCAGCAGTTACTCGGGGAGGGAAGCTTTCTTT. Amino acids: CASSYSGREAFF.

The V gene is TRBV11-2, the J gene TRBJ2-7; D unresolved. The V end was cut by 3 bases, the J end by 1 base, with 10 bases between. The CDR3 length is 14 residues. Germline CDR1 reads SGHAT; CDR2 reads FQNNGV. The CDR3 here is CASSFWSESYEQYF. Written as DNA, the CDR3 is TGTGCCAGCAGCTTTTGGAGTGAATCCTACGAGCAGTACTTC. Supplemented by reference TRBV11-2 and TRBJ2-7, the full variable domain reads EAGVAQSPRYKIIEKRQSVAFWCNPISGHATLYWYQQILGQGPKLLIQFQNNGVVDDSQLPKDRFSAERLKGVDSTLKIQPAKLEDSAVYLCASSFWSESYEQYFGPGTRLTVT.

The J gene is TRBJ2-2, the V gene TRBV4-1, with TRBD1 matching 7 bases. CDR1 is MGHRA and CDR2 is YSYEKL in the germline V gene. The ends lost 7 bases at V and 2 bases at J; junction bases unmatched: 7. This CDR3 has 15 amino acids. The CDR3 DNA reads as TGCGCCAGCAATGTTCGACAGGGAAACACCGGGGAGCTGTTTTTT. Protein product: CASNVRQGNTGELFF.

V gene TRBV25-1 combines with J gene TRBJ1-4; D is ambiguous. Trimming left V 1 base short and J 8 bases short, with 8 bases between. This CDR3 spans 13 amino acids. CDR1 is MGHDK, CDR2 SYGVNS, per germline. The CDR3: CASSEFLWEKLFF. In nucleotides, the CDR3 is TGTGCCAGCAGTGAATTTCTTTGGGAAAAACTGTTTTTT. Variable domain in full (rest from reference TRBV25-1 and TRBJ1-4): EADIYQTPRYLVIGTGKKITLECSQTMGHDKMYWYQQDPGMELHLIHYSYGVNSTEKGDLSSESTVSRIRTEHFPLTLESARPSHTSQYLCASSEFLWEKLFFGSGTQLSVL.

This rearrangement joins TRBV7-9 to TRBJ2-1, with D maybe TRBD1 (7 bases). V gave up 5 bases and J gave up 10 bases, with 15 bases separating them. Germline assignment: CDR1 SEHNR and CDR2 FQNEAQ (reference sequence). The CDR3 runs to 13 residues. The CDR3 loop reads CASSPGGTVEQFF. Written as DNA, the CDR3 is TGTGCCAGCAGCCCAGGGGGGACCGTCGAGCAGTTCTTC.

The chain links TRBV5-4 to TRBJ2-1; 8 nucleotides agree with TRBD2. V gave up 4 bases and J gave up 7 bases; unmatched junction bases: 10. CDR3 length: 15 amino acids. Germline V gives CDR1 SGHNT, CDR2 YYREEE (reference sequence). CDR3 bases: TGTGCCAGCAGCGTTGGACTAGCAACTCTTAATGAGCAGTTCTTC. Its translation is CASSVGLATLNEQFF.

This sequence joins TRBV5-1 and TRBJ2-1, with 7 bases that match TRBD2. J was trimmed by 6 bases and V by 4 bases; bases with no gene match: 7. Germline V gene data show CDR1 as SGHRS and CDR2 as YFSETQ. The CDR3 totals 14 residues. The CDR3 region has the DNA TGCGCCAGCAGCGACGGGACTAACCCCAATGAGCAGTTCTTC. Translating gives CASSDGTNPNEQFF.

This clone has a single count. This chain connects TRBV4-1 to TRBJ2-7, with D perhaps matching TRBD1 (6 bases). The V end lost 5 bases, the J end lost 1 base, and 15 bases lay between the germline ends. The CDR3 is 15 amino acids. Germline-derived CDR1 and CDR2 are MGHRA and YSYEKL. The CDR3 sequence is CASSFRTASSYEQYF. Written as DNA, the CDR3 is TGCGCCAGCAGCTTCCGGACAGCCTCTTCCTACGAGCAGTACTTC.

This chain uses TRBV7-9 with TRBJ2-1, with D uncertain. The germline CDR1 and CDR2 sequences are SEHNR and FQNEAQ (reference sequence). The germline V and J ends were trimmed by 4 bases and 10 bases, with 11 bases remaining between them. The CDR3 totals 12 residues. The CDR3 region is CASSYLPTEQFF. The CDR3 nucleotides are TGTGCCAGCAGCTACCTCCCGACCGAGCAGTTCTTC.

The chain combines TRBV11-3 with TRBJ2-3, with 9 bases matching TRBD1. The CDR3 contains 15 residues. V lost 2 bases and J lost 5; bases outside the gene matches: 5. Germline CDR1 reads SGHNT; CDR2 reads YENEEA. CDR3 in amino acids: CASSLQGQGLDTQYF. The CDR3, as DNA: TGTGCCAGCAGCTTACAAGGACAGGGGTTAGATACGCAGTATTTT.

CDR3 sequence: CASSPEFGDLNEQYF. In nucleotides, the CDR3 is TGTGCCAGCAGCCCGGAGTTTGGGGATCTAAACGAGCAGTACTTC. J is TRBJ2-7 and V is TRBV5-4; D not certain. V lost 4 bases and J lost 5, with 19 bases in between. Germline CDR1 SGHNT, CDR2 YYREEE (reference sequence). The CDR3 consists of 15 residues.

This sequence joins TRBV15 and TRBJ1-1, with D tentatively TRBD1 (5 bases). CDR1 and CDR2 (germline): LNHNV, YYDKDF (reference sequence). Trimming removed 5 bases from V and 8 bases from J, with 21 bases in between. The CDR3 length is 15 residues. CDR3 sequence (DNA): TGTGCCACCAGCCATACCGGGACGGGTGAGAAGGAAGCTTTCTTT. Protein sequence: CATSHTGTGEKEAFF.

The chain couples TRBV11-2 to TRBJ2-2; TRBD2 matches at 8 bases. CDR1 is SGHAT and CDR2 is FQNNGV in the germline V gene. V dropped 3 bases and J dropped 3; count of bases not matched to a gene: 3. The CDR3 extends over 15 amino acids. The CDR3 DNA is TGTGCCAGCAGCTTTGCGGGAGGAGACACCGGGGAGCTGTTTTTT. Its protein product is CASSFAGGDTGELFF.

V is TRBV28 and J is TRBJ2-7; 9 nucleotides agree with TRBD2. Germline assignment: CDR1 MDHEN and CDR2 SYDVKM. V was clipped by 3 bases and J by 3 bases; unmatched bases: 6. CDR3 length: 15 amino acids. The DNA for the CDR3 is TGTGCCAGCAGTTTGGCGCGGGGGGGCGGCTACGAGCAGTACTTC. It encodes CASSLARGGGYEQYF.

As for this clone: The sample carries other DNA sequences with the same CDR3. The genes are TRBV27 and TRBJ2-2; D possibly corresponds to TRBD1 (5 bases). The length of the CDR3 is 14 residues. Germline loops: CDR1 MNHEY, CDR2 SMNVEV (reference sequence). The V end was cut by 2 bases, the J end by 8 bases, with 12 bases between. The CDR3: CASSLGQGIGELFF. Written as DNA, the CDR3 is TGTGCCAGCAGTTTAGGTCAGGGTATAGGGGAGCTGTTTTTT.

In DNA form, the CDR3 reads TGTGCCAGCAGCTTAGTGGCAGTTCAATATGGCTACACCTTC. Translation: CASSLVAVQYGYTF. V usage is TRBV7-9 and J usage is TRBJ1-2, with D unresolved. V was clipped by 1 base and J by 5 bases, with 11 bases between them. From germline, CDR1 is SEHNR and CDR2 FQNEAQ (reference sequence). This CDR3 contains 14 residues.

The DNA for the CDR3 is TGTGCCAGCAGTGAATTAAGGGTTGGGGAGACCCAGTACTTC. This gives the protein CASSELRVGETQYF. V and J are TRBV6-1 and TRBJ2-5; D gene unclear. Between the trimmed V and J ends, which lost 2 bases and 5 bases, there was a span of 12 bases. Germline assignment: CDR1 MNHNS and CDR2 SASEGT. The CDR3 has 14 amino acids.

The CDR3 bases are TGCGCCAGCAGCCAAGGCCCGGGACTAGCGACGGACATTCAGTACTTC. This encodes CASSQGPGLATDIQYF. The V and J genes are TRBV4-3 and TRBJ2-4; 10 bases are shared with TRBD2. CDR1 and CDR2 from the germline V gene are LGHNA and YSLEER. The J segment lost 8 bases and the V segment lost 1 base, leaving 8 bases of the junction unmatched. This CDR3 spans 16 amino acids.

This clone occurred a few times. The genes are TRBV5-1 and TRBJ2-3; 11 nucleotides match TRBD2. V was pared by 4 bases and J by 1 base, with 5 bases of the junction left unmatched. This CDR3 region has 16 residues. Germline-derived CDR1 and CDR2 are SGHRS and YFSETQ. The CDR3 region has the DNA TGCGCCAGCAGCCCCCGGACTAGCGGGCGCACAGATACGCAGTATTTT. It codes for CASSPRTSGRTDTQYF.

The gene calls are TRBV5-4 and TRBJ1-1; 7 bases fit TRBD1. Trimming cost V 0 bases and J 7 bases; bases outside gene matches: 6. This CDR3 is built from 14 residues. Germline CDR1 is SGHNT and CDR2 is YYREEE (reference sequence). CDR3 sequence reads: CASSLAGGQIEAFF. The CDR3 DNA reads as TGTGCCAGCAGCTTGGCCGGGGGACAGATTGAAGCTTTCTTT.

The V call is TRBV9, the J call TRBJ2-1; 8 nucleotides line up with TRBD2. The CDR3 is 16 residues long. Germline CDR1 reads SGDLS; CDR2 reads YYNGEE. Germline trimming cut 0 bases from V and 2 bases from J; bases unmatched to any gene: 4. CDR3 in DNA: TGTGCCAGCAGCGTAGAAGGAGCGGGGGCCTACAATGAGCAGTTCTTC. Protein product: CASSVEGAGAYNEQFF.

The rearrangement uses TRBV5-4 and TRBJ1-3; 9 positions match TRBD1. This CDR3 is built from 14 residues. J gave up 6 bases and V 9 bases, and 10 bases lay outside the gene matches. CDR1 and CDR2 (germline): SGHNT, YYREEE (reference sequence). CDR3 DNA: TGTGCCAATTCGGTACAGGGGGCGGAAAACACCATATATTTT. Protein: CANSVQGAENTIYF. Using reference TRBV5-4 and TRBJ1-3 for the parts outside the CDR3, the full variable domain is ETGVTQSPTHLIKTRGQQVTLRCSSQSGHNTVSWYQQALGQGPQFIFQYYREEENGRGNFPPRFSGLQFPNYSSELNVNALELDDSALYLCANSVQGAENTIYFGEGSWLTVV.

Regarding this clone: Other DNA sequences in the sample encode the same CDR3. The rearrangement uses TRBV30 and TRBJ2-7; no definite D call. The V gene's germline CDR1 is GTSNPN and CDR2 SVGIG (reference sequence). This CDR3 is 11 amino acids long. Trimming took 5 bases from V and 0 from J, leaving 5 bases between them. CDR3 sequence (DNA): TGTGCCTGGGAGGACTCCTACGAGCAGTACTTC. Amino acids: CAWEDSYEQYF.

V usage is TRBV6-5 and J usage is TRBJ2-2, with D tentatively TRBD1 or TRBD2 (5 bases each). Germline lookup yields CDR1 MNHEY and CDR2 SVGAGI. This CDR3 is 16 amino acids long. The ends were cut back, 0 bases at V and 5 bases at J, with 13 bases in the middle. CDR3 loop: CASSYSISEGTGELFF. DNA for the CDR3: TGTGCCAGCAGTTACTCGATCAGCGAGGGGACCGGGGAGCTGTTTTTT.